The 6 T cell receptor beta chains listed next were all sequenced from one sample in a study of shared clonotypes between healthy human individuals. Here immunoSEQ multiplex PCR was the method, and the copy in TCRdb shows in-frame clones only, minus some. The sample lists 850,000 to 1,200,000 clones, about 80% occurring once. Sequencing input: memory CD4+ T cells sorted from blood. As for subset: CD45RA-negative fraction. The receptors shown here come from a man aged 18 to 30 in good health.

The rearrangement links TRBV19 to TRBJ1-1, with D unresolved. This CDR3 region has 15 residues. Trimming stripped 9 bases from V and 0 bases from J, with 17 bases between. Germline CDR1 reads LNHDA; CDR2 reads SQIVND (reference sequence). The CDR3 reads CARRPFPGLNTEAFF. CDR3 sequence (DNA): TGTGCCAGGAGGCCATTCCCGGGTTTGAACACTGAAGCTTTCTTT.

The rearrangement joins TRBV10-3 to TRBJ1-1; weak D call: TRBD1 (5 bases). Germline CDR1 is ENHRY and CDR2 is SYGVKD. Trimming cost V 7 bases and J 1 base, with 16 bases left between them. This CDR3 has 15 amino acids. This CDR3 is CAIKSQATENTEAFF. The CDR3 DNA reads TGTGCCATCAAATCACAGGCGACAGAGAACACTGAAGCTTTCTTT.

This sequence joins TRBV4-2 and TRBJ1-2, with D perhaps matching TRBD1 (5 bases). Per the germline V gene, CDR1 is LGHNA and CDR2 is YNFKEQ. Trimming left V 1 base short and J 6 bases short, with 15 bases between. The CDR3 is 15 residues long. The CDR3 sequence is CASSQGGAFWDGYTF. In DNA, the CDR3 is TGTGCCAGCAGCCAAGGGGGCGCATTTTGGGATGGCTACACCTTC.

This chain connects TRBV5-6 to TRBJ2-7, with 7 nucleotides matching TRBD1. Germline CDR1 SGHDT, CDR2 YYEEEE. The CDR3 is 15 residues long. Germline trimming cut 3 bases from V and 4 bases from J; bases unmatched to any gene: 10. The CDR3 DNA reads TGTGCCAGCAGCTCCGGTGGCCAGGGGGAATACGAGCAGTACTTC. This gives the protein CASSSGGQGEYEQYF.

The V and J genes are TRBV6-1 and TRBJ1-2, with 7 positions matching TRBD1. The CDR3 runs to 12 residues. Trimming cost V 7 bases and J 4 bases; bases outside gene matches: 3. The germline V gene has CDR1 MNHNS and CDR2 SASEGT. The CDR3 protein is CASTGTAYGYTF. The CDR3, as DNA: TGTGCCAGCACCGGGACAGCCTATGGCTACACCTTC.

This clone has just a few counts. The chain is built from TRBV20-1 and TRBJ1-1, with TRBD1 as a possible D gene (6 bases). The CDR3 length is 11 residues. Trimming shortened V by 6 bases and J by 6 bases, and 11 bases separated the two germline ends. Germline CDR1 is DFQATT and CDR2 is SNEGSKA (reference sequence). The CDR3 loop reads CSAPGQAEAFF. CDR3 sequence (DNA): TGCAGTGCCCCGGGACAAGCTGAAGCTTTCTTT.